These 8 T cell receptor beta chains were sequenced from one sample in a study of OX40 agonist ivuxolimab in advanced cancers. The assay was immunoSEQ multiplex PCR, and TCRdb's table has in-frame clones only and misses some. Seen here are about 55,000 clones, more than 70% observed once, and the top ten hold 6.9%. Sequencing used CD4+ or CD8+ T cells sorted from blood, obtained in a trial of the OX40 agonist ivuxolimab. The receptors come from an adult with an advanced solid tumor such as melanoma, head and neck, liver or kidney cancer.

The chain combines TRBV28 with TRBJ1-6; D not resolved. V was cut by 2 bases and J by 7 bases, with 12 bases left in between. The length of the CDR3 is 15 residues. Germline assignment: CDR1 MDHEN and CDR2 SYDVKM. DNA for the CDR3: TGTGCCAGCAGTTTAGGGTTTGGAGGGAATTCACCCCTCCACTTT. Residues: CASSLGFGGNSPLHF.

This clone was seen just once. The chain links TRBV5-1 to TRBJ2-1; 7 bases fit TRBD1. The CDR3 is 13 amino acids. Germline lookup yields CDR1 SGHRS and CDR2 YFSETQ. V trimming: 0 bases; J trimming: 12 bases; junction bases outside the gene matches: 6. The CDR3 DNA sequence: TGCGCCAGCAGCTTGGGACAGGGTTTGGGGCAGTTCTTC. Its translation: CASSLGQGLGQFF.

The chain combines TRBV19 with TRBJ2-3; D uncertain. Germline V gives CDR1 LNHDA, CDR2 SQIVND (reference sequence). CDR3 length: 12 amino acids. V was clipped by 2 bases and J by 13 bases, with 13 bases between them. Here the CDR3 reads CASSIRAPEEYF. The CDR3 DNA sequence: TGTGCCAGTAGTATACGGGCACCCGAGGAGTATTTT.

The chain is built from TRBV7-2 and TRBJ2-7; D not resolved. Germline CDR1 and CDR2: SGHTA and FQGNSA. V gave up 7 bases and J gave up 0 bases, with 13 bases separating them. There are 14 residues in the CDR3. For the CDR3, the DNA is TGTGCCAGCACCCAGTGGCCCTCCTCCTACGAGCAGTACTTC. It is translated as CASTQWPSSYEQYF.

This chain connects TRBV28 to TRBJ2-1, with 10 bases matching TRBD1. There are 17 residues in the CDR3. Trimming took 5 bases from V and 2 from J; bases not matched to a gene: 9. CDR1 is MDHEN and CDR2 is SYDVKM in the germline V gene. In DNA, the CDR3 is TGTGCCAGCAGTCCTTACCCCGGACAGGGGGCCTACAATGAGCAGTTCTTC. Residues: CASSPYPGQGAYNEQFF.

The chain is built from TRBV28 and TRBJ1-1, with D possibly matching TRBD1 (5 bases). V was cut by 4 bases and J by 6 bases, with 15 bases left in between. Germline-derived CDR1 and CDR2 are MDHEN and SYDVKM. The CDR3 runs 14 residues. The CDR3 spells CASSSSGGGAEAFF. The CDR3 DNA sequence: TGTGCCAGCAGTTCGTCGGGGGGAGGAGCTGAAGCTTTCTTT. Full variable domain (outside the CDR3, taken from reference TRBV28 and TRBJ1-1): DVKVTQSSRYLVKRTGEKVFLECVQDMDHENMFWYRQDPGLGLRLIYFSYDVKMKEKGDIPEGYSVSREKKERFSLILESASTNQTSMYLCASSSSGGGAEAFFGQGTRLTVV.

This clone was seen once. The genes are TRBV13 and TRBJ2-5; possibly TRBD1 for D (6 bases). The V gene's germline CDR1 is PRHDT and CDR2 FYEKMQ (reference sequence). The CDR3 extends over 16 amino acids. The germline V and J ends were trimmed by 2 bases and 0 bases, with 13 bases remaining between them. DNA for the CDR3: TGTGCCAGCAGCTTACTGGCAGGGGAGTACCAAGAGACCCAGTACTTC. This sequence encodes CASSLLAGEYQETQYF.

V gene TRBV6-5 combines with J gene TRBJ1-2; D uncertain. Trimming cost V 2 bases and J 5 bases, with 9 bases left between them. Germline V CDR1 and CDR2: MNHEY, SVGAGI. This CDR3 has 13 amino acids. The CDR3 DNA sequence: TGTGCCAGCAGTTACGGTCAGAAGTATGGCTACACCTTC. Its protein is CASSYGQKYGYTF.